These 11 T cell receptor beta chains came from one sample sequenced in a study of T cells after yellow fever vaccination. MiXCR, applied by TCRdb to the 5' RACE reads, yields one record per CDR3 protein. The top ten clones hold approximately 43% of a sample with approximately 120,000 distinct CDR3 sequences, 12% to 15% of them seen once. Specimen: CD8+ T cells sorted from PBMCs, collected 5 days after the yellow fever booster vaccination. All receptors come from a man aged 18 to 35 who received the YFV17D yellow fever vaccine.

The V call is TRBV27, the J call TRBJ1-1, with D tentatively TRBD1 (6 bases). The CDR3 totals 12 residues. V dropped 5 bases and J dropped 8 bases, with 12 bases sitting between them. Per germline, CDR1 MNHEY and CDR2 SMNVEV (reference sequence). The CDR3 region is CASSPPGAEAFF. The CDR3 bases are TGTGCCAGCAGTCCACCGGGGGCAGAAGCTTTCTTT.

The CDR3 reads CASSFETGGTYEQYF. CDR3 nucleotide sequence: TGTGCCAGCAGCTTCGAAACAGGGGGGACCTACGAGCAGTACTTC. This chain joins TRBV7-9 and TRBJ2-7, with 8 bases aligning to TRBD1. This CDR3 is 15 amino acids long. Germline V gives CDR1 SEHNR, CDR2 FQNEAQ (reference sequence). Germline trimming cut 3 bases from V and 2 bases from J; bases unmatched to any gene: 6.

The chain's CDR3 is CASSPHGLAGNTQYF. The CDR3 region has the DNA TGTGCCAGCAGCCCCCACGGACTAGCGGGGAATACGCAGTATTTT. The V gene is TRBV13, the J gene TRBJ2-3; 12 nucleotides agree with TRBD2. Trimming cost V 5 bases and J 7 bases; bases outside gene matches: 7. The CDR3 length is 15 residues. Germline lookup yields CDR1 PRHDT and CDR2 FYEKMQ (reference sequence).

V gene TRBV7-9 combines with J gene TRBJ1-1; D is undetermined. The CDR3 is made up of 12 amino acids. V was trimmed by 1 base and J by 3 bases, leaving 3 bases between them. Germline assignment: CDR1 SEHNR and CDR2 FQNEAQ (reference sequence). The CDR3 reads CASSLDYTEAFF. CDR3 nucleotides: TGTGCCAGCAGCTTAGACTACACTGAAGCTTTCTTT.

This clonotype has a handful of counts. This chain links TRBV12-3 or TRBV12-4 with TRBJ2-3, with 11 bases that match TRBD2. V lost 7 bases and J lost 2; bases outside the gene matches: 8. This CDR3 has 16 amino acids. The chain's CDR3 is CASTLTLAGDTDTQYF. DNA of the CDR3: TGTGCCAGCACCCTAACACTAGCGGGGGACACAGATACGCAGTATTTT.

This chain joins TRBV6-5 and TRBJ2-3; D call uncertain. Per germline, CDR1 MNHEY and CDR2 SVGAGI. The V end lost 5 bases, the J end lost 4 bases, and 10 bases lay between the germline ends. CDR3 length equals 13 residues. In DNA, the CDR3 is TGTGCCAGCAGTAGGCCTTTAGCAGATACGCAGTATTTT. Amino acid sequence: CASSRPLADTQYF.

This clonotype was counted a few times. The chain links TRBV4-1 to TRBJ2-1; the D gene is possibly TRBD2 (6 bases). The ends were cut back, 4 bases at V and 1 base at J, with 11 bases in the middle. Germline CDR1 MGHRA, CDR2 YSYEKL. The CDR3 has 15 residues. CDR3 protein: CASSLSGESYNEQFF. The CDR3 DNA reads as TGCGCCAGCAGCCTTTCGGGGGAATCCTACAATGAGCAGTTCTTC.

V usage is TRBV6-5 and J usage is TRBJ1-6; D is undetermined. The germline V gene has CDR1 MNHEY and CDR2 SVGAGI. Trimming took off 4 bases at V and 5 bases at J, with 6 bases between the two ends. This CDR3 is built from 13 residues. CDR3 coding DNA: TGTGCCAGCAGTTTCCCGAATAATTCACCCCTCCACTTT. This sequence encodes CASSFPNNSPLHF.

The V and J genes are TRBV4-1 and TRBJ2-5, with 7 positions matching TRBD2. The ends lost 0 bases at V and 2 bases at J; junction bases unmatched: 6. Germline V gene data show CDR1 as MGHRA and CDR2 as YSYEKL. The CDR3 has 16 amino acids. CDR3 in amino acids: CASSQDPAGIQETQYF. CDR3 nucleotides: TGCGCCAGCAGCCAAGATCCAGCGGGGATACAAGAGACCCAGTACTTC.

This clonotype was picked up a small number of times. The gene calls are TRBV3-1 and TRBJ2-1; 15 nucleotides match TRBD2. The length of the CDR3 is 14 residues. Germline CDR1 LGHDT, CDR2 YNNKEL (reference sequence). The junction had 4 bases not matched to a gene; V was cut back by 8 bases and J by 8 bases. CDR3 loop: CASGLAGGPYEQFF. Written as DNA, the CDR3 is TGTGCCAGCGGACTAGCGGGGGGGCCTTATGAGCAGTTCTTC.

This clonotype turned up a few times. The gene calls are TRBV11-2 and TRBJ1-1; D ambiguous. Trimming removed 3 bases at V and 3 bases at J, with 11 bases between. In germline, CDR1 is SGHAT, CDR2 FQNNGV. CDR3 length: 14 amino acids. The CDR3 sequence is CASSFGTRYTEAFF. Written as DNA, the CDR3 is TGTGCCAGCAGCTTTGGAACACGGTACACTGAAGCTTTCTTT.